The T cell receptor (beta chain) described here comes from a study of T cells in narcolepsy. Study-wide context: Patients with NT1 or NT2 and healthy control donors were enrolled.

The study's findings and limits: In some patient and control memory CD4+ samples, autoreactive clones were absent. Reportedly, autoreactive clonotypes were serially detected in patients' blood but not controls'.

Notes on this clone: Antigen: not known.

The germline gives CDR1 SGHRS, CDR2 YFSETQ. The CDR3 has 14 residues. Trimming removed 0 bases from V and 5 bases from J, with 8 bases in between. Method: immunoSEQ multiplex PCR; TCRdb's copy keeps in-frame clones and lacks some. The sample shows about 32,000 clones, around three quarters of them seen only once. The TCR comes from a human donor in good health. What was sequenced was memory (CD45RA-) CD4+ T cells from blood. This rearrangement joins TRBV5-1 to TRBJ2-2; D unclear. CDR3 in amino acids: CASSLGSGTGELFF. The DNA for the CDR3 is TGCGCCAGCAGCTTGGGATCCGGTACCGGGGAGCTGTTTTTT.